Listed below are T cell receptor beta chains from one sample, sequenced in a study of T cell responses to AZD1222 COVID-19 vaccine. The method was immunoSEQ multiplex PCR; TCRdb's version includes in-frame clones alone and lacks a portion of them. The table lists 150,000 to 200,000 clones, 94% of them singletons. This specimen consisted of peripheral blood, obtained on day 0 of AZD1222 vaccination. These receptors were obtained from an adult in good health. CDR3s include the opening cysteine and the closing phenylalanine or tryptophan. A D gene is named only where the DNA matches it firmly. Only some rows state a clone size, as once, few, many or a class for expanded clones.

NA	NA	TRBJ1-1	TRBV18	17	CASSSTQLGGMNTEAFF	TGTGCCAGCTCATCCACCCAATTAGGGGGGATGAACACTGAAGCTTTCTTT
NA	NA	TRBJ1-4	TRBV19	14	CASSMTGGFEKLFF	TGTGCCAGTAGTATGACCGGGGGTTTCGAAAAACTGTTTTTT
NA	NA	TRBJ1-2	TRBV9	13	CASSTLQGKGYTF	TGTGCCAGCAGCACTCTACAGGGCAAAGGCTACACCTTC
NA	NA	TRBJ1-1	TRBV28	16	CASSLESYWSDTEAFF	TGTGCCAGCAGTTTAGAGAGCTACTGGTCGGACACTGAAGCTTTCTTT
NA	NA	TRBJ1-2	TRBV5-4	14	CASSPEALAGGYTF	TGTGCCAGCAGCCCTGAGGCTTTGGCGGGAGGCTACACCTTC
TRBD1	NA	TRBJ2-7	TRBV15	15	CATSKESDRRYEQYF	TGTGCCACCAGCAAAGAATCGGACAGGCGCTACGAGCAGTACTTC
NA	NA	TRBJ2-7	TRBV27	12	CASGDFSYEQYF	TGTGCCAGCGGGGACTTCTCCTACGAGCAGTACTTC
TRBD1	NA	TRBJ1-5	TRBV11-2	14	CASSADRGAPSQHF	TGTGCCAGCAGCGCGGACAGGGGGGCTCCGTCCCAGCATTTT
NA	few	TRBJ1-2	TRBV27	13	CASSSNGIYGYTF	TGTGCCAGCAGTTCGAACGGGATCTATGGCTACACCTTC
NA	NA	TRBJ2-7	TRBV5-5	13	CASSSGGHFEQYF	TGTGCCAGCAGCTCCGGGGGGCATTTCGAGCAGTACTTC
NA	NA	TRBJ1-4	TRBV6-2/TRBV6-3	14	CASSYPGPNEKLFF	TGTGCCAGCAGTTACCCAGGACCAAATGAAAAACTGTTTTTT
NA	NA	TRBJ1-3	TRBV4-1	12	CASSYNGNTIYF	TGCGCCAGCAGCTATAATGGAAACACCATATATTTT
TRBD1	once	TRBJ1-2	TRBV30	14	CAWSWQGVPYGYTF	TGTGCCTGGAGTTGGCAGGGGGTTCCCTATGGCTACACCTTC
NA	NA	TRBJ1-1	TRBV3-1/TRBV3-2	14	CASSQDGGSAEAFF	TGTGCCAGCAGCCAAGATGGAGGTTCGGCTGAAGCTTTCTTT
NA	once	TRBJ2-1	TRBV5-4	11	CASSSNNEQFF	TGTGCCAGCAGCTCGAACAATGAGCAGTTCTTC
NA	NA	TRBJ2-7	TRBV4-1	15	CASSQPTSGTYEQYF	TGCGCCAGCAGCCAGCCGACTAGTGGTACGTACGAGCAGTACTTC
TRBD1	NA	TRBJ1-3	TRBV5-1	15	CASERGDSSGNTIYF	TGCGCCAGCGAAAGGGGGGACAGCTCTGGAAACACCATATATTTT
NA	NA	TRBJ1-2	TRBV28	16	CASSSPLGGQLVGYTF	TGTGCCAGCAGTTCGCCTCTCGGGGGCCAACTGGTCGGCTACACCTTC
TRBD2	NA	TRBJ2-7	TRBV19	15	CASSITTSGIYEQYF	TGTGCCAGTAGTATTACTACTAGCGGGATCTACGAGCAGTACTTC
TRBD1	NA	TRBJ2-7	TRBV5-1	18	CASSQHTGMGTGLHEQYF	TGCGCCAGCAGCCAGCATACCGGGATGGGGACAGGACTCCACGAGCAGTACTTC
NA	NA	TRBJ1-3	TRBV6-6	14	CASSPTPSGNTIYF	TGTGCCAGCAGTCCTACACCCTCTGGAAACACCATATATTTT
TRBD1	NA	TRBJ1-2	TRBV24-1	14	CATSDWDRASGYTF	TGTGCCACCAGTGATTGGGACAGGGCGAGTGGCTACACCTTC
NA	NA	TRBJ1-5	TRBV2	13	CASTENSNQPQHF	TGTGCCAGCACGGAGAATAGCAATCAGCCCCAGCATTTT
TRBD2	NA	TRBJ2-7	TRBV6-5	16	CASSSGLAGGRLEQYF	TGTGCCAGCAGTTCCGGACTAGCGGGAGGCCGGCTCGAGCAGTACTTC
TRBD2	NA	TRBJ2-1	TRBV6-5	14	CASSKGLAGGKQFF	TGTGCCAGCTCCAAGGGGCTAGCGGGAGGAAAGCAGTTCTTC